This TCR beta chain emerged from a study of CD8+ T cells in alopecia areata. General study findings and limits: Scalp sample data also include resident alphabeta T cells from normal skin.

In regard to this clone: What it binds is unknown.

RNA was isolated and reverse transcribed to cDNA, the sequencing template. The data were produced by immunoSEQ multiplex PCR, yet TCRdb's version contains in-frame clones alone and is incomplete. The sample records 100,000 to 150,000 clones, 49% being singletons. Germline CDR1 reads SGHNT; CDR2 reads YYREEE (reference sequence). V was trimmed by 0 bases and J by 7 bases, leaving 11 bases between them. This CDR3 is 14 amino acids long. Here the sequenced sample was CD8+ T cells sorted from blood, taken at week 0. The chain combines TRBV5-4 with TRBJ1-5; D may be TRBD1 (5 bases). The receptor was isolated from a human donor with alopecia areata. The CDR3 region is CASSLDGGGQPQHF. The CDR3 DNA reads TGTGCCAGCAGCTTGGATGGGGGGGGACAGCCCCAGCATTTT.